A single sample is the source of the 15 T cell receptor beta chains below, sequenced in a study of blood T cell repertoires in COVID-19. The repertoire was sequenced with immunoSEQ multiplex PCR; TCRdb's copy has only in-frame clones and lacks some. Altogether 150,000 or so clones are present, 80% to 90% being singletons, with the ten largest covering roughly 15%. The material sequenced was peripheral blood. These receptors all come from a woman aged 40 to 50 with acute or convalescent COVID-19.

The rearrangement joins TRBV6-1 to TRBJ1-4, with 9 bases lining up with TRBD1. This CDR3 region has 15 residues. Germline V gives CDR1 MNHNS, CDR2 SASEGT. The J segment lost 8 bases and the V segment lost 3 bases, leaving 7 bases of the junction unmatched. CDR3 in amino acids: CASSEDRGFGEKLFF. In nucleotides, the CDR3 is TGTGCCAGCAGTGAGGACAGGGGTTTTGGGGAAAAACTGTTTTTT.

V gene TRBV3-1 (or the pseudogene TRBV3-2) combines with J gene TRBJ2-1; 10 bases map to TRBD2. Trimming at V came to 2 bases and at J to 8 bases, leaving 6 bases not matched to a gene. There are 15 residues in the CDR3. CDR1 is LGHDT, CDR2 YNNKEL, per germline (reference sequence). This chain's CDR3 is CASSQRLAGAYEQFF. The CDR3 DNA follows: TGTGCCAGCAGCCAACGGCTAGCGGGAGCCTATGAGCAGTTCTTC.

The table lists this clone with a few counts. CDR3 loop: CASSIGTSLGGYTF. CDR3 coding DNA: TGTGCCAGTAGTATCGGGACAAGTCTAGGCGGCTACACCTTC. This chain uses TRBV19 with TRBJ1-2, with a weak D call TRBD1 (6 bases). V lost 3 bases to trimming and J lost 8 bases, with 16 bases between them. CDR3 length equals 14 residues. CDR1 and CDR2 from the germline V gene are LNHDA and SQIVND (reference sequence).

This clone occurred once. The chain carries TRBV11-2 and TRBJ2-1, with D possibly TRBD2 on 5 matching bases. Per germline, CDR1 SGHAT and CDR2 FQNNGV. This CDR3 is built from 16 residues. Trimming removed 2 bases at V and 10 bases at J, with 21 bases between. This chain's CDR3 is CASSLPERYSGNEQFF. CDR3 in DNA: TGTGCCAGCAGCTTACCGGAGCGATATTCGGGGAACGAGCAGTTCTTC.

The chain uses TRBV30 and TRBJ1-6; D remains ambiguous. V was trimmed by 0 bases and J by 8 bases, leaving 8 bases between them. The CDR3 sequence is 13 residues long. Germline loops: CDR1 GTSNPN, CDR2 SVGIG (reference sequence). DNA for the CDR3: TGTGCCTGGAGTGTAGCTGGAGATTCACCCCTCCACTTT. This sequence encodes CAWSVAGDSPLHF.

The chain uses TRBV4-2 and TRBJ1-4; 9 bases fit TRBD1. The ends lost 5 bases at V and 7 bases at J; junction bases unmatched: 8. CDR3 length: 15 residues. Germline loops: CDR1 LGHNA, CDR2 YNFKEQ. The CDR3: CASSSPGTGTEKLFF. CDR3 DNA sequence: TGTGCCAGCAGCTCTCCCGGGACAGGGACTGAAAAACTGTTTTTT.

The rearrangement joins TRBV19 to TRBJ2-5, with 10 positions matching TRBD1. The CDR3 consists of 13 residues. Unmatched junction bases numbered 5, after V lost 8 bases and J lost 5 bases. Germline values: CDR1 LNHDA, CDR2 SQIVND (reference sequence). DNA of the CDR3: TGTGCCAGTGGGACAGGGGTCCGGGAGACCCAGTACTTC. Protein: CASGTGVRETQYF.

The rearrangement links TRBV7-2 to TRBJ2-2; 10 bases map to TRBD1. This CDR3 spans 18 amino acids. V dropped 4 bases and J dropped 4; count of bases not matched to a gene: 12. Germline CDR1 is SGHTA and CDR2 is FQGNSA. In DNA, the CDR3 is TGTGCCAGCAGCTCATTAGCCGGGACAGGGGTTCGCACCGGGGAGCTGTTTTTT. It encodes CASSSLAGTGVRTGELFF.

Only one count was recorded for this clone. V is TRBV9 and J is TRBJ2-3; the D gene is possibly TRBD1 (6 bases). Germline loops: CDR1 SGDLS, CDR2 YYNGEE. The ends were cut back, 4 bases at V and 1 base at J, with 19 bases in the middle. This CDR3 has 17 amino acids. For the CDR3, the DNA is TGTGCCAGCAGCAGTGGGGCAGGGGTTATTGGCACAGATACGCAGTATTTT. Its translation is CASSSGAGVIGTDTQYF.

J is TRBJ1-1 and V is TRBV23-1; 9 bases match TRBD1. TRBV23-1 counts as an open reading frame of uncertain function. The CDR3 has 17 residues. Trimming cost V 0 bases and J 1 base; bases outside gene matches: 6. The CDR3 here is CASSQSKRGQGNTEAFF. For the CDR3, the DNA is TGCGCCAGCAGTCAATCTAAGAGGGGACAGGGGAACACTGAAGCTTTCTTT.

The chain has TRBV9 and TRBJ2-4; 13 nucleotides agree with TRBD2. Germline V gives CDR1 SGDLS, CDR2 YYNGEE. The CDR3 sequence is 16 residues long. V shed 0 bases and J 4 bases; nucleotides not matched to a gene: 1. The CDR3 region has the DNA TGTGCCAGCAGCGTAGAGGGACTAGCGGGAAAAAACATTCAGTACTTC. It codes for CASSVEGLAGKNIQYF.

The count of this clone is one. The V and J genes are TRBV6-5 and TRBJ2-5; possibly TRBD1 for D (5 bases). The CDR3 is made up of 15 amino acids. Deletions cut 7 bases from V and 2 bases from J, with 17 bases between. Per the germline V gene, CDR1 is MNHEY and CDR2 is SVGAGI. The CDR3 sequence is CASTFHKGPQETQYF. CDR3 nucleotide sequence: TGTGCCAGCACCTTCCACAAGGGGCCGCAAGAGACCCAGTACTTC.

The chain is built from TRBV7-8 and TRBJ1-1; 9 nucleotides match TRBD1. CDR3 length: 20 residues. Unmatched junction bases numbered 26, after V lost 5 bases and J lost 7 bases. The V gene's germline CDR1 is SGHVS and CDR2 FQNEAQ. The CDR3 loop is CASSHHPVTGGGLGTGEAFF. The DNA for the CDR3 is TGTGCCAGCAGCCACCATCCCGTCACAGGGGGCGGGTTGGGCACTGGTGAAGCTTTCTTT.

This sequence joins TRBV3-1 (or the pseudogene TRBV3-2) and TRBJ2-7, with 9 positions matching TRBD1. V dropped 7 bases and J dropped 0; count of bases not matched to a gene: 10. CDR1 LGHDT and CDR2 YNNKEL come from the germline V gene (reference sequence). The CDR3 has 16 amino acids. CDR3 DNA: TGTGCCAGCACCCCATCAAAGGACAGGGGCTCCTACGAGCAGTACTTC. It yields the protein CASTPSKDRGSYEQYF.

The chain has TRBV6-5 and TRBJ1-2, with 7 bases that match TRBD1. Germline V gene data show CDR1 as MNHEY and CDR2 as SVGAGI. The CDR3 spans 14 residues. Trimming took 10 bases from V and 5 from J; bases not matched to a gene: 13. The CDR3 protein is CATEALQGVYGYTF. DNA for the CDR3: TGTGCCACCGAAGCTTTGCAGGGGGTTTATGGCTACACCTTC.